This T cell receptor beta chain is drawn from a study of CD8+CD57+ T cells in acquired aplastic anemia. To note about this clonotype: Antigen unknown.

The TCR beta profiling, which covered VDJ combination and CDR3 sequence, was carried out using genomic DNA as the template. TCRdb processed the reads anew with MiXCR; each CDR3 protein has one entry. The profile shows some 47,000 distinct CDR3 sequences, around 73% of them singletons. Germline-derived CDR1 and CDR2 are LNHDA and SQIVND (reference sequence). V lost 5 bases and J lost 2; bases outside the gene matches: 3. This CDR3 is 14 amino acids long. Study-wide findings and caveats: Patients showed no significant difference from controls in CD8+ Simpson's diversity.

What was sequenced was sorted CD4+, CD8+, or CD8+CD57+ T cells (not recorded which) from PBMCs. This receptor was identified in a human donor in good health, serving as a control. The rearrangement joins TRBV19 to TRBJ2-3; the match to TRBD2 covers 8 bases. The CDR3 nucleotides are TGTGCCAGTAGTCTAGCGGGCCACACAGATACGCAGTATTTT. Translating it yields CASSLAGHTDTQYF. Combining the CDR3 with reference TRBV19 and TRBJ2-3 gives the whole variable domain DGGITQSPKYLFRKEGQNVTLSCEQNLNHDAMYWYRQDPGQGLRLIYYSQIVNDFQKGDIAEGYSVSREKKESFPLTVTSAQKNPTAFYLCASSLAGHTDTQYFGPGTRLTVL.